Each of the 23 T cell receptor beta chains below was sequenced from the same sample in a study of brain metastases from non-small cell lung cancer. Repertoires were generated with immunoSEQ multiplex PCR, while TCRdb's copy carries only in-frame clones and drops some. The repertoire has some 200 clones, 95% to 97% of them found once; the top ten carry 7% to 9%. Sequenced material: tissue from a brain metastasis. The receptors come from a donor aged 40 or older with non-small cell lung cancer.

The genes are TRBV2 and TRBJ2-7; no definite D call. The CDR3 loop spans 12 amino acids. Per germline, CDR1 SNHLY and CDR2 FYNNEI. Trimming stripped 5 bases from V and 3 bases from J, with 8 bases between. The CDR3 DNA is TGTGCCAGCAGTCTTAACCACTACGAGCAGTACTTC. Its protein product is CASSLNHYEQYF.

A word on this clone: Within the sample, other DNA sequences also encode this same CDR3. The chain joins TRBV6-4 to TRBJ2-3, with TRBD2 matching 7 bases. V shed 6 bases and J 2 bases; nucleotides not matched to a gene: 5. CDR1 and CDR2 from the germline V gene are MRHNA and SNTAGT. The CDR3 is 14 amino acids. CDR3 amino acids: CASSPLADTDTQYF. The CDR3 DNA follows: TGTGCCAGCAGCCCTCTAGCGGACACAGATACGCAGTATTTT.

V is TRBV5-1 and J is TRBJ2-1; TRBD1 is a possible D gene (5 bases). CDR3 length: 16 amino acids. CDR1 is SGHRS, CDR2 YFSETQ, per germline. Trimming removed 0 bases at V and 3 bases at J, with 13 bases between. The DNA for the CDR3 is TGCGCCAGCAGCTTGGACGGGCAGGGCCTCTACAATGAGCAGTTCTTC. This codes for CASSLDGQGLYNEQFF.

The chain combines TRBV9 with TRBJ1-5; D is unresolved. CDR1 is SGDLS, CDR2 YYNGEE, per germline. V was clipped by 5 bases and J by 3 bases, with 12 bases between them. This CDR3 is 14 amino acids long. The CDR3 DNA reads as TGTGCCAGCAGTGTTGGTCAAAACAATCAGCCCCAGCATTTT. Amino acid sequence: CASSVGQNNQPQHF.

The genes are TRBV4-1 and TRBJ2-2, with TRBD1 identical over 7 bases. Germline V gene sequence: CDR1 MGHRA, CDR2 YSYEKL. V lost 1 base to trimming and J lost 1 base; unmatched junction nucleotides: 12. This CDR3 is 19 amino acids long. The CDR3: CASSQGILRGQMNTGELFF. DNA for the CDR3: TGCGCCAGCAGCCAAGGGATTCTAAGGGGACAGATGAACACCGGGGAGCTGTTTTTT.

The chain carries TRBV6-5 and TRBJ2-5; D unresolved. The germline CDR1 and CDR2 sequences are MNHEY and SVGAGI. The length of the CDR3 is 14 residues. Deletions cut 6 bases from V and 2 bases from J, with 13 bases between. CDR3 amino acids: CASRLIPDQETQYF. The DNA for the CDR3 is TGTGCCAGCAGGCTGATCCCCGATCAAGAGACCCAGTACTTC.

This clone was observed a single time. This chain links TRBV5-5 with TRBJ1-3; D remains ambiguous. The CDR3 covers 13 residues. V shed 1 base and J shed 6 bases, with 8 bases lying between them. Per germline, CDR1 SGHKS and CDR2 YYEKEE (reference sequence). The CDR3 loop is CASSLYGANTIYF. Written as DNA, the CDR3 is TGTGCCAGCAGCTTGTATGGAGCAAACACCATATATTTT.

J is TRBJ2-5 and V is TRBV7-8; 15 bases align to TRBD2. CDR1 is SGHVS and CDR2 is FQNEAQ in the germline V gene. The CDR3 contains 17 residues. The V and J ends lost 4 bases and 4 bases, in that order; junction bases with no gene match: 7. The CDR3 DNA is TGTGCCAGCAGCTCCCACGGACTAGCGGGAGGGCGAGAGACCCAGTACTTC. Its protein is CASSSHGLAGGRETQYF.

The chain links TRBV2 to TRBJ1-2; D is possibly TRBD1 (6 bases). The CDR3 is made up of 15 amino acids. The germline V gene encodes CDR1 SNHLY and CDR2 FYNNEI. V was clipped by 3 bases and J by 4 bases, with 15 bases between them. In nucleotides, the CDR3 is TGTGCCAGCAGTGATAACAGGGCGGAGAGCTATGGCTACACCTTC. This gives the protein CASSDNRAESYGYTF. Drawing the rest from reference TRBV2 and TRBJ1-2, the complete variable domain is EPEVTQTPSHQVTQMGQEVILRCVPISNHLYFYWYRQILGQKVEFLVSFYNNEISEKSEIFDDQFSVERPDGSNFTLKIRSTKLEDSAMYFCASSDNRAESYGYTFGSGTRLTVV.

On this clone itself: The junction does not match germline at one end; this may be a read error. CDR3 DNA: TGTGCCAGCAGCCCCTCGACAGGGGGGGAAAACATTCAATACTTC. It specifies CASSPSTGGENIQYF. The rearrangement uses TRBV7-8 and TRBJ2-4, with 9 bases aligning to TRBD1. The V gene's germline CDR1 is SGHVS and CDR2 FQNEAQ. The CDR3 consists of 15 residues.

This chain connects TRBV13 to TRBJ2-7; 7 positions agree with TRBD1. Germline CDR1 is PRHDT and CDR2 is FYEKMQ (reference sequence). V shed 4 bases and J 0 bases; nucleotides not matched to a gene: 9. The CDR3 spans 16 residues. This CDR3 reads CASSSRGRGSSYEQYF. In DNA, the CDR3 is TGTGCCAGCAGCTCGAGGGGGCGAGGGAGCTCCTACGAGCAGTACTTC.

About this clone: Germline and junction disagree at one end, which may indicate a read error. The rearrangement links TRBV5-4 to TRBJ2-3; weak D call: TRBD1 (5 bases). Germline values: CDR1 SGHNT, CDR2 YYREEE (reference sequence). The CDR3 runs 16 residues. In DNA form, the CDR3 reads TGTGCCAGCAACTTGGTAGGCCAGGGATTTACAGATACGCAGTATTTT. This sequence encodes CASNLVGQGFTDTQYF.

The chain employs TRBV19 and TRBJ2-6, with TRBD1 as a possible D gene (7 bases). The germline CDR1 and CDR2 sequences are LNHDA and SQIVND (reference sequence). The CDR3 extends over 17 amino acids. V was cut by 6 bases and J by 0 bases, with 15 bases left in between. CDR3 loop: CASRAAGQSSGANVLTF. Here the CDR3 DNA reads TGTGCCAGTAGGGCGGCGGGACAGAGCTCTGGGGCCAACGTCCTGACTTTC.

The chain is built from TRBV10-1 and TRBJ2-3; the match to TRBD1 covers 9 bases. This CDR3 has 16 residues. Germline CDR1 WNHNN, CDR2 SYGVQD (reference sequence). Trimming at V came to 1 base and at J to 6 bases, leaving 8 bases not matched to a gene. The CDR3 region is CASSEFPGQGRDTQYF. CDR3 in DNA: TGCGCCAGCAGTGAGTTTCCGGGACAGGGTCGGGATACGCAGTATTTT.

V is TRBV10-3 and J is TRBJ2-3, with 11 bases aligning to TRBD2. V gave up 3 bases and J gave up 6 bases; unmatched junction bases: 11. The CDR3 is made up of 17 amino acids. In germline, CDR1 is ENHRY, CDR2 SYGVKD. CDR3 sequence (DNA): TGTGCCATCAGTGATACGACTAGCGGGATTACAGGCGATACGCAGTATTTT. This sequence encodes CAISDTTSGITGDTQYF.

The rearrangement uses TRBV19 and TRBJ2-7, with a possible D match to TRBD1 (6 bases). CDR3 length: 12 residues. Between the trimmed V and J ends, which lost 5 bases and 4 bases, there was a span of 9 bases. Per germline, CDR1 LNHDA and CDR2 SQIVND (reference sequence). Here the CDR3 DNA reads TGTGCCAGTAGTCCCGACAGGTACGAGCAGTACTTC. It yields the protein CASSPDRYEQYF.

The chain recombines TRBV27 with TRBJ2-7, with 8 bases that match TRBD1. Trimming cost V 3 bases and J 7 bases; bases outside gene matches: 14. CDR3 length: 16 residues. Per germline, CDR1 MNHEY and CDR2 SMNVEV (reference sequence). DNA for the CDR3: TGTGCCAGCAGTTTCCTTAGCTCGGGCAGGGGGCGGGAGCAGTACTTC. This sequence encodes CASSFLSSGRGREQYF.

The CDR3 DNA sequence: TGCGCCAGCAGCACGCGGACTAGCACCGACGAGCAGTACTTC. It yields the protein CASSTRTSTDEQYF. The chain uses TRBV5-1 and TRBJ2-7, with TRBD2 identical over 8 bases. The CDR3 consists of 14 residues. V gave up 4 bases and J gave up 5 bases; unmatched junction bases: 8. Germline V gene data show CDR1 as SGHRS and CDR2 as YFSETQ.

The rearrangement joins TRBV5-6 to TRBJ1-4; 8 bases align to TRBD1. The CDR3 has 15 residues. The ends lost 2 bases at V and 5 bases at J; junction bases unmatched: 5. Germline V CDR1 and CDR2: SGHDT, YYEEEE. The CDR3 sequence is CASSLRDRWNEKLFF. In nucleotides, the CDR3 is TGTGCCAGCAGCTTAAGGGACAGGTGGAATGAAAAACTGTTTTTT.

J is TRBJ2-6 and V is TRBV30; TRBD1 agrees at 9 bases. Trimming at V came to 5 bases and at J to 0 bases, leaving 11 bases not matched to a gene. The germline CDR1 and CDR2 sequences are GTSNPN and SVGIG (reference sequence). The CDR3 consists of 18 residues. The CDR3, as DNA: TGTGCCTGGCATCGCCGGGACAGGGCTCTCTCTGGGGCCAACGTCCTGACTTTC. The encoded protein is CAWHRRDRALSGANVLTF.

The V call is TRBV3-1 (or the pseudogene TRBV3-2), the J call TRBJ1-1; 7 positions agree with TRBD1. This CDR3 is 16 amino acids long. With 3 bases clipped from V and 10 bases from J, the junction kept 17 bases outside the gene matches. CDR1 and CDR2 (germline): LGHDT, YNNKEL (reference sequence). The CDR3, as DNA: TGTGCCAGCAGCCAGGACCCAGGGGGTCGACAGGGCGGAGCTTTCTTT. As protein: CASSQDPGGRQGGAFF.

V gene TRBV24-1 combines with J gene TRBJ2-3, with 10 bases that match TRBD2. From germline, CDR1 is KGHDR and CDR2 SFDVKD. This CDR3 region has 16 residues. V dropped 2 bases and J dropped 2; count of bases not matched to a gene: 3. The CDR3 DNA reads TGTGCCACCAGTGATTCGGGACTAGCGTACACAGATACGCAGTATTTT. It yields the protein CATSDSGLAYTDTQYF.

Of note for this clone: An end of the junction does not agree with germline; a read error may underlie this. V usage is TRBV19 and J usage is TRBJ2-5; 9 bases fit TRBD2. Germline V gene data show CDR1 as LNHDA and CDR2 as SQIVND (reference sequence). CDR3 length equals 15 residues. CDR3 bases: TGTGCCAGTAGTATTCTAGCGGGAACTCAAGAGACCCAATACTTC. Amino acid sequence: CASSILAGTQETQYF.